This TCR beta chain was retrieved from a study of cytomegalovirus exposure and HLA in healthy donors. The PCR had 60 Vbeta and 13 Jbeta primers. The method was immunoSEQ multiplex PCR; TCRdb's version includes in-frame clones alone and lacks a portion of them. The sample yields more than 100,000 clones, roughly 66% seen once. After removal of 2 bases from V and 1 base from J, the junction contained 8 bases not matched to a gene. Germline V gene sequence: CDR1 SGHTA, CDR2 FQGNSA. The length of the CDR3 is 18 residues. The TCR originated in a woman in her fifties or sixties in good health and CMV-seronegative. The chain couples TRBV7-2 to TRBJ2-2; 9 bases fit TRBD2. The sample consisted of PBMCs. The CDR3 region has the DNA TGTGCCAGCAGCTTACCCGGTAGCGGGGGCCAGAACACCGGGGAGCTGTTTTTT. Its translation is CASSLPGSGGQNTGELFF.